These 6 T cell receptor beta chains came from one sample sequenced in a study of CD8+ T cells in alopecia areata. The authors extracted RNA and reverse transcribed it into cDNA as the sequencing template. Measured with immunoSEQ multiplex PCR; TCRdb has only the in-frame clones, and not every one. The data contain roughly 180,000 clones, around half of them singletons. The treatment: oral pan-JAK inhibitor, 5-10 mg twice daily. Sequences were derived from CD8+ T cells sorted from blood, sampled at week 24, from a patient treated with tofacitinib. These receptors all come from a human donor with alopecia areata.

This sequence joins TRBV29-1 and TRBJ2-1, with D perhaps matching TRBD1 (5 bases). The CDR3 covers 14 residues. Trimming left V 4 bases short and J 5 bases short, with 15 bases between. Germline V gene data show CDR1 as SQVTM and CDR2 as ANQGSEA. The CDR3 loop reads CSVAGQGGNNEQFF. The DNA of the CDR3 is TGCAGCGTTGCTGGGCAGGGTGGGAACAATGAGCAGTTCTTC.

J is TRBJ2-2 and V is TRBV29-1; D gene ambiguous. The CDR3 covers 11 residues. Germline V gene sequence: CDR1 SQVTM, CDR2 ANQGSEA. With 7 bases removed from V and 4 bases from J, the gap between germline ends came to 7 bases. The CDR3 loop reads CSASVTGELFF. Written as DNA, the CDR3 is TGCAGCGCCTCTGTCACCGGGGAGCTGTTTTTT.

The rearrangement joins TRBV10-3 to TRBJ1-1; TRBD1 aligns across 7 bases. V dropped 6 bases and J dropped 1; count of bases not matched to a gene: 8. Germline V gives CDR1 ENHRY, CDR2 SYGVKD. CDR3 length equals 15 residues. CDR3 protein: CAIREEDRSNTEAFF. CDR3 coding DNA: TGTGCCATCAGAGAAGAGGACAGGTCGAACACTGAAGCTTTCTTT.

This clone was counted only a few times. This chain uses TRBV4-3 with TRBJ2-3; TRBD2 is a possible D gene (5 bases). The CDR3 is 13 residues long. Trimming stripped 4 bases from V and 6 bases from J, with 11 bases between. Looked up from germline, CDR1 is LGHNA and CDR2 is YSLEER. The DNA of the CDR3 is TGCGCCAGCAGCCCTGACCGCGGGGATACGCAGTATTTT. This sequence encodes CASSPDRGDTQYF.

The CDR3 sequence: CASSSTGTGELFF. The CDR3 DNA follows: TGTGCCAGCAGTTCAACAGGGACCGGGGAGCTGTTTTTT. The rearrangement uses TRBV6-5 and TRBJ2-2; D is possibly TRBD1 (6 bases). The V end was cut by 4 bases, the J end by 5 bases, with 8 bases between. Germline CDR1 and CDR2: MNHEY and SVGAGI. The CDR3 length is 13 residues.

The gene calls are TRBV7-3 and TRBJ2-1; weak D call: TRBD2 (5 bases). V was trimmed by 0 bases and J by 8 bases, leaving 11 bases between them. The CDR3 consists of 14 residues. Germline CDR1 reads SGHTA; CDR2 reads FQGTGA. CDR3 amino acids: CASSLTAGDDEQFF. As DNA, the CDR3 is TGTGCCAGCAGCTTAACGGCGGGTGACGATGAGCAGTTCTTC. Using reference TRBV7-3 and TRBJ2-1 for the parts outside the CDR3, the full variable domain is GAGVSQTPSNKVTEKGKYVELRCDPISGHTALYWYRQSLGQGPEFLIYFQGTGAADDSGLPNDRFFAVRPEGSVSTLKIQRTERGDSAVYLCASSLTAGDDEQFFGPGTRLTVL.